This T cell receptor beta chain was found in a study of blood T cell repertoires in COVID-19. As for the study in general: Acute-phase and convalescent COVID-19 samples originated in the United States, Italy and Spain. T cells, B-cell-depleted T cells, or PBMCs provided the cDNA or gDNA that served as material.

In the original analysis: Reference gene primer amplification in the assay estimated nucleated cell counts. Sequencing used immunoSEQ multiplex PCR; TCRdb keeps in-frame clones, though not all of them. The DNA was the basis for D and trimming; V, J and clone size are from that table. The sample has some 320,000 clones, more than 75% seen once. This clone was picked up one time. V lost 6 bases to trimming and J lost 3 bases, with 9 bases between them. Looked up from germline, CDR1 is SGHTA and CDR2 is FQGNSA. CDR3 length equals 13 residues. Study members were between about 18 and 100 years old and lived in 20 to 25 US regions.

J is TRBJ1-5 and V is TRBV7-2; tentative D call: TRBD1 (5 bases). The specimen was PBMCs or T cells enriched from blood (not recorded which). The sequence came from a young woman who had recovered from COVID-19. This CDR3 reads CASREGPNQPQHF. CDR3 sequence (DNA): TGTGCCAGCAGGGAGGGACCCAATCAGCCCCAGCATTTT.